This T cell receptor beta chain stems from a study of OX40 agonist ivuxolimab in advanced cancers. Using immunoSEQ multiplex PCR, the repertoire was profiled, and TCRdb retains in-frame clones only, with some absent. The table has some 53,000 clones, 85% to 95% seen once. After removal of 4 bases from V and 5 bases from J, the junction contained 9 bases not matched to a gene. This CDR3 spans 15 amino acids. This receptor was obtained from an adult with an advanced solid tumor such as melanoma, head and neck, liver or kidney cancer. The sequences come from CD4+ or CD8+ T cells sorted from blood, collected in a trial of the OX40 agonist ivuxolimab. This chain uses TRBV23-1 with TRBJ2-3, with 7 bases identical to TRBD1. TRBV23-1 is assigned to the ORF class and has an uncertain function. The CDR3 region is CASSPDRERQDTQYF. In DNA, the CDR3 is TGCGCCAGCAGTCCTGACAGGGAGCGGCAAGATACGCAGTATTTT.